This entry lists 14 T cell receptor beta chains sequenced from one sample in a study of blood T cells in healthy people across ages. A sample-barcoded 5' primer and a J-beta primer mix were used in a second PCR of roughly 6 to 11 cycles. TCRdb redid the calling of the 5' RACE reads with MiXCR, one entry per CDR3 protein. The table records around 780,000 distinct CDR3 sequences, more than 55% of them present only once. The sample was blood. The receptors shown here come from a man aged 40-55 years in good health.

This sequence joins TRBV6-6 and TRBJ1-1; tentative D call: TRBD1 (6 bases). CDR3 length equals 15 residues. Germline values: CDR1 MNHNY, CDR2 SVGAGI (reference sequence). Trimming left V 5 bases short and J 5 bases short, with 18 bases between. The CDR3 is CASSHTGGAETEAFF. For the CDR3, the DNA is TGTGCCAGCAGTCATACCGGGGGCGCAGAGACTGAAGCTTTCTTT.

This clonotype was counted only a few times. The chain uses TRBV7-3 and TRBJ2-7, with D hard to call. V was pared by 2 bases and J by 4 bases, with 6 bases between. CDR1 is SGHTA and CDR2 is FQGTGA in the germline V gene. This CDR3 comprises 12 residues. In DNA form, the CDR3 reads TGTGCCAGCAGCTTAGACAAGTACGAGCAGTACTTC. Translation: CASSLDKYEQYF.

This rearrangement joins TRBV29-1 to TRBJ2-4; D ambiguous. The closer fit of TRBJ2-7 to the DNA end suggests the J call may be wrong. Germline CDR1 SQVTM, CDR2 ANQGSEA. The CDR3 has 12 amino acids. Here the CDR3 DNA reads TGCAGCGTAGTTTCTACCGCCTACGAGCAGTACTTC. The encoded protein is CSVVSTAYEQYF.

The chain uses TRBV5-1 and TRBJ2-3, with 8 bases lining up with TRBD1. The CDR3 loop spans 17 amino acids. CDR1 is SGHRS and CDR2 is YFSETQ in the germline V gene. V gave up 0 bases and J gave up 1 base; unmatched junction bases: 7. The CDR3 loop is CASSLAVQGAGTDTQYF. As DNA, the CDR3 is TGCGCCAGCAGCTTGGCCGTCCAGGGGGCCGGCACAGATACGCAGTATTTT.

V is TRBV7-2 and J is TRBJ2-4, with D possibly matching TRBD2 (7 bases). The CDR3 spans 16 residues. The V gene's germline CDR1 is SGHTA and CDR2 FQGNSA. Trimming shortened V by 1 base and J by 0 bases, and 10 bases separated the two germline ends. The CDR3 spells CASSLDAGAAKNIQYF. CDR3 nucleotide sequence: TGTGCCAGCAGCTTAGACGCGGGGGCAGCCAAAAACATTCAGTACTTC.

In this sample, this clonotype turned up once. The rearrangement links TRBV4-2 to TRBJ1-1; 9 positions agree with TRBD1. Germline values: CDR1 LGHNA, CDR2 YNFKEQ. Germline trimming cut 0 bases from V and 5 bases from J; bases unmatched to any gene: 4. The length of the CDR3 is 15 residues. CDR3 DNA sequence: TGTGCCAGCAGCCAAGAGGGACAGGGAATGACTGAAGCTTTCTTT. Amino acid sequence: CASSQEGQGMTEAFF.

The V gene is TRBV29-1, the J gene TRBJ2-5; D unresolved. The J call may be mistaken, given a closer DNA end match to TRBJ2-4. The CDR3 is 13 residues long. CDR1 SQVTM and CDR2 ANQGSEA come from the germline V gene. CDR3 residues: CSVVYPTLNIQYF. Here the CDR3 DNA reads TGCAGCGTTGTGTACCCTACGTTAAACATTCAGTACTTC.

The sample holds a few counts of this clonotype. This rearrangement joins TRBV7-6 to TRBJ2-7, with a tentative D call TRBD2 (6 bases). The V gene's germline CDR1 is SGHVS and CDR2 FNYEAQ. The CDR3 consists of 14 residues. The V gene lost 5 bases and the J gene lost 5 bases, with 16 bases spanning the gap. CDR3 residues: CASSTHGGDDEQYF. Here the CDR3 DNA reads TGTGCCAGCAGCACACACGGAGGGGACGACGAGCAGTACTTC.

This clonotype was recorded a few times. This chain uses TRBV10-3 with TRBJ2-5; D might be TRBD2 (6 bases). This CDR3 comprises 11 residues. V lost 10 bases and J lost 4, with 10 bases in between. From germline, CDR1 is ENHRY and CDR2 SYGVKD. CDR3 loop: CATEEGETQYF. The CDR3, as DNA: TGTGCCACAGAGGAGGGAGAGACCCAGTACTTC.

V gene TRBV7-2 combines with J gene TRBJ2-5; possibly TRBD2 for D (6 bases). Per germline, CDR1 SGHTA and CDR2 FQGNSA. V was pared by 1 base and J by 2 bases, with 20 bases between. The CDR3 runs 18 residues. The CDR3 loop is CASSLEGYGTLRQETQYF. The DNA for the CDR3 is TGTGCCAGCAGCTTAGAGGGGTACGGGACTCTTAGGCAAGAGACCCAGTACTTC.

J is TRBJ2-1 and V is TRBV5-1; D might be TRBD1 (6 bases). Germline CDR1 is SGHRS and CDR2 is YFSETQ. The V end lost 2 bases, the J end lost 3 bases, and 15 bases lay between the germline ends. The CDR3 is 16 residues long. CDR3 bases: TGCGCCAGCAGCTTTACGCAGGGGAATAGCTACAATGAGCAGTTCTTC. Its translation is CASSFTQGNSYNEQFF. Full variable domain (remainder filled in from reference TRBV5-1 and TRBJ2-1): KAGVTQTPRYLIKTRGQQVTLSCSPISGHRSVSWYQQTPGQGLQFLFEYFSETQRNKGNFPGRFSGRQFSNSRSEMNVSTLELGDSALYLCASSFTQGNSYNEQFFGPGTRLTVL.

The V and J genes are TRBV20-1 and TRBJ2-1, with TRBD2 matching 10 bases. With V trimmed by 5 bases and J by 4 bases, 5 bases remained unmatched. The CDR3 runs 14 residues. Germline V gene sequence: CDR1 DFQATT, CDR2 SNEGSKA (reference sequence). The CDR3: CSAESGGAYNEQFF. DNA of the CDR3: TGCAGTGCTGAGAGCGGGGGGGCTTACAATGAGCAGTTCTTC.

The sample holds many counts of this clonotype. The rearrangement joins TRBV12-3 or TRBV12-4 to TRBJ2-7; D uncertain. The CDR3 spans 11 residues. Trimming stripped 7 bases from V and 2 bases from J, with 6 bases between. The CDR3 DNA reads as TGTGCCAGCAAGGCGGCCTACGAGCAGTACTTC. As protein: CASKAAYEQYF.

The chain carries TRBV5-1 and TRBJ1-4; 8 nucleotides line up with TRBD1. This CDR3 is 17 amino acids long. V was pared by 7 bases and J by 1 base, with 12 bases of the junction left unmatched. Germline CDR1 reads SGHRS; CDR2 reads YFSETQ. CDR3 loop: CASQRTGPYQTNEKLFF. CDR3 nucleotides: TGCGCCAGCCAGAGGACAGGGCCCTACCAAACTAATGAAAAACTGTTTTTT.